This T cell receptor (beta chain) was documented in a study of shared clonotypes between healthy human individuals. Findings and caveats of the study: The rarefaction results pointed to incomplete sorted-subset sequencing despite large depth. Some clonotypes were shared by all four sorted-subset donors, while others were not shared. The non-shared ones had lower generation probabilities than the shared ones. Exclusively blood specimens were collected; tissue repertoires likely differ. Sequencing depth was expected to influence donor clonotype sharing.

This clone was recorded a few times. Its specificity is unknown. Sequencing was performed with immunoSEQ multiplex PCR; in TCRdb, only in-frame clones are kept and a portion is missing. Here the sample spans around 700,000 clones, 72% being singletons. V was shortened by 0 bases and J by 0 bases, with 9 bases between the two germline ends. The CDR3 sequence is 15 residues long. From germline, CDR1 is SGHRS and CDR2 YFSETQ. The TCR originated in a woman aged 30 to 39 in good health. The chain has TRBV5-1 and TRBJ1-1; no clear D. Sequences were obtained from memory CD4+ T cells sorted from blood. The subset is: CD45RA-negative fraction. CDR3 sequence: CASSLVSDLNTEAFF. The CDR3, as DNA: TGCGCCAGCAGCTTGGTGTCAGACTTGAACACTGAAGCTTTCTTT.